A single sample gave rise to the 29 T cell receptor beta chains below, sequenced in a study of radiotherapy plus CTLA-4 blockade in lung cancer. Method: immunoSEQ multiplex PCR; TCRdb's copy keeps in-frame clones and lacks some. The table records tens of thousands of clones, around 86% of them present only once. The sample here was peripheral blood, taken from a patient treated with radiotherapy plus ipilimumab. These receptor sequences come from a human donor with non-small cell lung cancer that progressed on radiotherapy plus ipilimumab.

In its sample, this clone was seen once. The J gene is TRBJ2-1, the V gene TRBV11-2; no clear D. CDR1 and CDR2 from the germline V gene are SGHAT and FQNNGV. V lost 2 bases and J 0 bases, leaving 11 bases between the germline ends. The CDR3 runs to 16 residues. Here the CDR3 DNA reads TGTGCCAGCAGCTTATACAGCCCAAGCTCCTACAATGAGCAGTTCTTC. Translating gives CASSLYSPSSYNEQFF.

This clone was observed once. CDR3 sequence (DNA): TGCGCCAGCAGCCAAGCGGCCCAGGGTCCTAATGAAAAACTGTTTTTT. This gives the protein CASSQAAQGPNEKLFF. The rearrangement links TRBV4-1 to TRBJ1-4; TRBD1 might be the D (5 bases). Germline V CDR1 and CDR2: MGHRA, YSYEKL. The CDR3 covers 16 residues. The V end lost 1 base, the J end lost 3 bases, and 12 bases lay between the germline ends.

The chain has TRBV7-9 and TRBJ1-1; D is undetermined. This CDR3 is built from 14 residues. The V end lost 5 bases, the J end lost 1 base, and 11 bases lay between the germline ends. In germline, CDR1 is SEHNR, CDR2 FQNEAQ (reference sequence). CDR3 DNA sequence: TGTGCCAGCAGCCTCCTGCGGGAGAACACTGAAGCTTTCTTT. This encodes CASSLLRENTEAFF. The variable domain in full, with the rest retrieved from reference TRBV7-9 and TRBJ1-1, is DTGVSQNPRHKITKRGQNVTFRCDPISEHNRLYWYRQTLGQGPEFLTYFQNEAQLEKSRLLSDRFSAERPKGSFSTLEIQRTEQGDSAMYLCASSLLRENTEAFFGQGTRLTVV.

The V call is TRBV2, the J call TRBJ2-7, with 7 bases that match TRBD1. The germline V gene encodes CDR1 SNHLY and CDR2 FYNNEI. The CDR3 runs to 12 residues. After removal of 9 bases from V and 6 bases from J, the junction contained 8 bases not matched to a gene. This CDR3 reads CARSTGNGEQYF. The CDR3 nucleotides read TGTGCCAGATCGACAGGGAATGGCGAGCAGTACTTC. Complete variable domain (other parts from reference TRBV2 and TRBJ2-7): EPEVTQTPSHQVTQMGQEVILRCVPISNHLYFYWYRQILGQKVEFLVSFYNNEISEKSEIFDDQFSVERPDGSNFTLKIRSTKLEDSAMYFCARSTGNGEQYFGPGTRLTVT.

CDR3: CASSLGSSGMDQPQHF. The CDR3 DNA reads as TGTGCCAGCAGCTTAGGCTCTTCAGGGATGGATCAGCCCCAGCATTTT. V gene TRBV7-2 combines with J gene TRBJ1-5; the D gene is possibly TRBD1 (5 bases). The CDR3 totals 16 residues. The germline CDR1 and CDR2 sequences are SGHTA and FQGNSA. Trimming cost V 1 base and J 5 bases, with 15 bases left between them.

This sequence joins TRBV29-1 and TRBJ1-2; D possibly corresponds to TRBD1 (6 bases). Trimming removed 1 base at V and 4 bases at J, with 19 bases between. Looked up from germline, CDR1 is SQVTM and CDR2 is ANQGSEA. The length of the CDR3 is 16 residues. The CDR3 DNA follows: TGCAGCGTTGAAGCTTCCCGGGCAGGGGTGGGCTATGGCTACACCTTC. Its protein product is CSVEASRAGVGYGYTF.

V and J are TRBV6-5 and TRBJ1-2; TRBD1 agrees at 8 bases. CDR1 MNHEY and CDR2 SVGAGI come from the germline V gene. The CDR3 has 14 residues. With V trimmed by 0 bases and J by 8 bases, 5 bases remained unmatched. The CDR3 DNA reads TGTGCCAGCAGTTACTCGCAGGGGGCGCTCGGCTACACCTTC. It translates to CASSYSQGALGYTF.

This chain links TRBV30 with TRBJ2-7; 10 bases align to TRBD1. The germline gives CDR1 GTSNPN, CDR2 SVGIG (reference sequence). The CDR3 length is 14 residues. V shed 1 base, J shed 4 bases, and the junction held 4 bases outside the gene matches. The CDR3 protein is CAWSGTGGGYEQYF. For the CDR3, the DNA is TGTGCCTGGAGTGGGACAGGGGGGGGATACGAGCAGTACTTC.

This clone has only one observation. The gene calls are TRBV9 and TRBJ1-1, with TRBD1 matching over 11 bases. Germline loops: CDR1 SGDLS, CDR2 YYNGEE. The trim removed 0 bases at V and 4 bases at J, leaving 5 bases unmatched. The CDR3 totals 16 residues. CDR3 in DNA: TGTGCCAGCAGCGTAGCGTCGGGACAGGGGGGCACTGAAGCTTTCTTT. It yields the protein CASSVASGQGGTEAFF.

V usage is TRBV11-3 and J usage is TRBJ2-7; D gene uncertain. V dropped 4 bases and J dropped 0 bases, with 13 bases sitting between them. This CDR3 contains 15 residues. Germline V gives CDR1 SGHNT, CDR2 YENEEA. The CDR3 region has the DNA TGTGCCAGCAGCTCGGTCGAAGGAACCTCCTACGAGCAGTACTTC. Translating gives CASSSVEGTSYEQYF.

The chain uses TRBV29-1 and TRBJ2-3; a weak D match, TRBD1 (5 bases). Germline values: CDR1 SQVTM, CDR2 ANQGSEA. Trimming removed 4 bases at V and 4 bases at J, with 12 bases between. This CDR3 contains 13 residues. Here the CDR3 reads CSVVQGLADTQYF. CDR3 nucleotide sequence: TGCAGCGTTGTGCAGGGATTGGCAGATACGCAGTATTTT.

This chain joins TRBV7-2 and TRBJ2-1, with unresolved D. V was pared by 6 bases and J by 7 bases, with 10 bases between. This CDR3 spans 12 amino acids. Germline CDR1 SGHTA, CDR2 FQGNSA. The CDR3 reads CASRVSINEQFF. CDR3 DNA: TGTGCCAGCAGGGTTAGTATAAATGAGCAGTTCTTC.

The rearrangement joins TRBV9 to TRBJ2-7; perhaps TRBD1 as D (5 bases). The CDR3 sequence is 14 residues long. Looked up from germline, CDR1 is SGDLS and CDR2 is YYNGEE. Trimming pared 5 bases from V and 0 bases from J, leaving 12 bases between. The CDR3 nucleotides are TGTGCCAGCAGTCCAACAGGAACCTCCTACGAGCAGTACTTC. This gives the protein CASSPTGTSYEQYF.

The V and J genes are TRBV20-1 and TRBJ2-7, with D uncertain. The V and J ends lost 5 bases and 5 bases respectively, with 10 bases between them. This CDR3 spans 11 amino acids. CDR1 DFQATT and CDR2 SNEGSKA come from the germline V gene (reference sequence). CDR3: CSAGQPNEQYF. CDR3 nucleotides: TGCAGTGCTGGTCAACCCAACGAGCAGTACTTC.

The CDR3 sequence: CASSKFDPSGQPQHF. As DNA, the CDR3 is TGTGCCAGTAGTAAGTTCGACCCGTCGGGGCAGCCCCAGCATTTT. The chain has TRBV19 and TRBJ1-5, with unresolved D. This CDR3 spans 15 amino acids. Trimming took 4 bases from V and 7 from J, leaving 17 bases between them. Germline loops: CDR1 LNHDA, CDR2 SQIVND (reference sequence).

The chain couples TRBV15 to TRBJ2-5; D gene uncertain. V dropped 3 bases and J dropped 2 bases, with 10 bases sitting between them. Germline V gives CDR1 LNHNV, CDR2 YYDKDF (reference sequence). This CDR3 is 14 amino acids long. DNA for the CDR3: TGTGCCACCAGCAGGGTGGTCGGGCAAGAGACCCAGTACTTC. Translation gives CATSRVVGQETQYF.

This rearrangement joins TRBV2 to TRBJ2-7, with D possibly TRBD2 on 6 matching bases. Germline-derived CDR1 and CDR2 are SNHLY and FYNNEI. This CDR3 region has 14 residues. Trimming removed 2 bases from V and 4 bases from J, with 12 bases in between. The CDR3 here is CASSETRGGYEQYF. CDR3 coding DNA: TGTGCCAGCAGTGAAACGCGGGGTGGGTACGAGCAGTACTTC.

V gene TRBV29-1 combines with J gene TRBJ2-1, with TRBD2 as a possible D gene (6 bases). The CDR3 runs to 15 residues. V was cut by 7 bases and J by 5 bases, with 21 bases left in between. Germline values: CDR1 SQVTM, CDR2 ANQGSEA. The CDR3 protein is CSALLPSGGNNEQFF. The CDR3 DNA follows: TGCAGCGCCCTCCTTCCCTCCGGGGGTAACAATGAGCAGTTCTTC.

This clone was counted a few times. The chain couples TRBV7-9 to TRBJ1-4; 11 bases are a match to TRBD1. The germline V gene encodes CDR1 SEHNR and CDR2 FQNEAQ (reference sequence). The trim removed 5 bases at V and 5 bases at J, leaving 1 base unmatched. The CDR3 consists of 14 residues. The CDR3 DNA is TGTGCCAGCAGCCGGGACAGGGGGAATGAAAAACTGTTTTTT. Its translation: CASSRDRGNEKLFF.

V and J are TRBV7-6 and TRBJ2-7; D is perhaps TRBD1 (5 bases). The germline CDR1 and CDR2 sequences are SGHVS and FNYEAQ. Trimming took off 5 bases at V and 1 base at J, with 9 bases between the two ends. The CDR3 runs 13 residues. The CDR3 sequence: CASSTRQSYEQYF. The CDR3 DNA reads TGTGCCAGCAGCACCCGACAGTCCTACGAGCAGTACTTC. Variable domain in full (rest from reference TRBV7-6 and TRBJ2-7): GAGVSQSPRYKVTKRGQDVALRCDPISGHVSLYWYRQALGQGPEFLTYFNYEAQQDKSGLPNDRFSAERPEGSISTLTIQRTEQRDSAMYRCASSTRQSYEQYFGPGTRLTVT.

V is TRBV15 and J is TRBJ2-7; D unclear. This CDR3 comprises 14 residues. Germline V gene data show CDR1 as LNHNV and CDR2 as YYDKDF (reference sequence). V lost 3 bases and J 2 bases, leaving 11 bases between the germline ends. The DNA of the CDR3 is TGTGCCACCAGCAGGAGGACGGTCCCCTACGAGCAGTACTTC. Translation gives CATSRRTVPYEQYF.

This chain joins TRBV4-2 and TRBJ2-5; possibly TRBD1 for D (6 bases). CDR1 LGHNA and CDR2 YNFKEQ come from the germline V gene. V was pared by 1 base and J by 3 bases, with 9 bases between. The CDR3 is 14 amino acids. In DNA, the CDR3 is TGTGCCAGCAGCCAAGTGGCAGGGGAAGAGACCCAGTACTTC. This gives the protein CASSQVAGEETQYF.

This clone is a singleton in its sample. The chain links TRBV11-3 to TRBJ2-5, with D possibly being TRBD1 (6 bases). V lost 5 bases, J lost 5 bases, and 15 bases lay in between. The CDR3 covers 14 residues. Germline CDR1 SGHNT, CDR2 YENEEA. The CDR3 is CASSPGTQGETQYF. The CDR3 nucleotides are TGTGCCAGCAGCCCCGGGACCCAGGGGGAGACCCAGTACTTC.

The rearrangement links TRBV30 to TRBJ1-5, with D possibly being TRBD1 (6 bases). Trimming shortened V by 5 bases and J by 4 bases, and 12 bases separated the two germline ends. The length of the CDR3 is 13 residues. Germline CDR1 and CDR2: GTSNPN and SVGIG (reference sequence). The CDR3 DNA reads TGTGCCTGGGGGGGGCAGTCTAATCAGCCCCAGCATTTT. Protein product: CAWGGQSNQPQHF.

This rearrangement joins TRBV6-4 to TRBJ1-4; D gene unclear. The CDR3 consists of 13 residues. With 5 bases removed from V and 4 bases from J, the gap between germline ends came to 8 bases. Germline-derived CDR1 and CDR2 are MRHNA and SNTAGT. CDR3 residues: CASSREGNEKLFF. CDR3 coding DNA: TGTGCCAGCAGTCGCGAGGGTAATGAAAAACTGTTTTTT.

The DNA for the CDR3 is TGTGCTAGTGGTATGGACAGGTTCACTGAAGCTTTCTTT. Its translation is CASGMDRFTEAFF. V gene TRBV12-5 combines with J gene TRBJ1-1; TRBD1 aligns across 7 bases. V trimming: 5 bases; J trimming: 4 bases; junction bases outside the gene matches: 4. This CDR3 is 13 amino acids long. Germline assignment: CDR1 LGHNT and CDR2 FRNRAP.

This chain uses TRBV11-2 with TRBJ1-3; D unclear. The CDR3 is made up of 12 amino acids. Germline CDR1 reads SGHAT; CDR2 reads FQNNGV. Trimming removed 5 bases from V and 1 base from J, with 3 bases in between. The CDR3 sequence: CASSLSGNTIYF. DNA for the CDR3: TGTGCCAGCAGCCTGTCTGGAAACACCATATATTTT.

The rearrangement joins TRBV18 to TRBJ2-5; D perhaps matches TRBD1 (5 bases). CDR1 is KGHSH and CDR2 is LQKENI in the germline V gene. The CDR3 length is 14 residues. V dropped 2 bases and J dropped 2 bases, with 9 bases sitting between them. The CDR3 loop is CASSPKGHQETQYF. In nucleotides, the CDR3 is TGTGCCAGCTCACCAAAAGGACATCAAGAGACCCAGTACTTC.

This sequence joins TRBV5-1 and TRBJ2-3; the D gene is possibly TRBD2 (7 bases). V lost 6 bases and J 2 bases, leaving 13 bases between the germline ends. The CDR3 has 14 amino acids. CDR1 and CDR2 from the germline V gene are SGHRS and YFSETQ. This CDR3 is CASTAGAITDTQYF. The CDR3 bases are TGCGCCAGCACGGCGGGGGCCATCACAGATACGCAGTATTTT.